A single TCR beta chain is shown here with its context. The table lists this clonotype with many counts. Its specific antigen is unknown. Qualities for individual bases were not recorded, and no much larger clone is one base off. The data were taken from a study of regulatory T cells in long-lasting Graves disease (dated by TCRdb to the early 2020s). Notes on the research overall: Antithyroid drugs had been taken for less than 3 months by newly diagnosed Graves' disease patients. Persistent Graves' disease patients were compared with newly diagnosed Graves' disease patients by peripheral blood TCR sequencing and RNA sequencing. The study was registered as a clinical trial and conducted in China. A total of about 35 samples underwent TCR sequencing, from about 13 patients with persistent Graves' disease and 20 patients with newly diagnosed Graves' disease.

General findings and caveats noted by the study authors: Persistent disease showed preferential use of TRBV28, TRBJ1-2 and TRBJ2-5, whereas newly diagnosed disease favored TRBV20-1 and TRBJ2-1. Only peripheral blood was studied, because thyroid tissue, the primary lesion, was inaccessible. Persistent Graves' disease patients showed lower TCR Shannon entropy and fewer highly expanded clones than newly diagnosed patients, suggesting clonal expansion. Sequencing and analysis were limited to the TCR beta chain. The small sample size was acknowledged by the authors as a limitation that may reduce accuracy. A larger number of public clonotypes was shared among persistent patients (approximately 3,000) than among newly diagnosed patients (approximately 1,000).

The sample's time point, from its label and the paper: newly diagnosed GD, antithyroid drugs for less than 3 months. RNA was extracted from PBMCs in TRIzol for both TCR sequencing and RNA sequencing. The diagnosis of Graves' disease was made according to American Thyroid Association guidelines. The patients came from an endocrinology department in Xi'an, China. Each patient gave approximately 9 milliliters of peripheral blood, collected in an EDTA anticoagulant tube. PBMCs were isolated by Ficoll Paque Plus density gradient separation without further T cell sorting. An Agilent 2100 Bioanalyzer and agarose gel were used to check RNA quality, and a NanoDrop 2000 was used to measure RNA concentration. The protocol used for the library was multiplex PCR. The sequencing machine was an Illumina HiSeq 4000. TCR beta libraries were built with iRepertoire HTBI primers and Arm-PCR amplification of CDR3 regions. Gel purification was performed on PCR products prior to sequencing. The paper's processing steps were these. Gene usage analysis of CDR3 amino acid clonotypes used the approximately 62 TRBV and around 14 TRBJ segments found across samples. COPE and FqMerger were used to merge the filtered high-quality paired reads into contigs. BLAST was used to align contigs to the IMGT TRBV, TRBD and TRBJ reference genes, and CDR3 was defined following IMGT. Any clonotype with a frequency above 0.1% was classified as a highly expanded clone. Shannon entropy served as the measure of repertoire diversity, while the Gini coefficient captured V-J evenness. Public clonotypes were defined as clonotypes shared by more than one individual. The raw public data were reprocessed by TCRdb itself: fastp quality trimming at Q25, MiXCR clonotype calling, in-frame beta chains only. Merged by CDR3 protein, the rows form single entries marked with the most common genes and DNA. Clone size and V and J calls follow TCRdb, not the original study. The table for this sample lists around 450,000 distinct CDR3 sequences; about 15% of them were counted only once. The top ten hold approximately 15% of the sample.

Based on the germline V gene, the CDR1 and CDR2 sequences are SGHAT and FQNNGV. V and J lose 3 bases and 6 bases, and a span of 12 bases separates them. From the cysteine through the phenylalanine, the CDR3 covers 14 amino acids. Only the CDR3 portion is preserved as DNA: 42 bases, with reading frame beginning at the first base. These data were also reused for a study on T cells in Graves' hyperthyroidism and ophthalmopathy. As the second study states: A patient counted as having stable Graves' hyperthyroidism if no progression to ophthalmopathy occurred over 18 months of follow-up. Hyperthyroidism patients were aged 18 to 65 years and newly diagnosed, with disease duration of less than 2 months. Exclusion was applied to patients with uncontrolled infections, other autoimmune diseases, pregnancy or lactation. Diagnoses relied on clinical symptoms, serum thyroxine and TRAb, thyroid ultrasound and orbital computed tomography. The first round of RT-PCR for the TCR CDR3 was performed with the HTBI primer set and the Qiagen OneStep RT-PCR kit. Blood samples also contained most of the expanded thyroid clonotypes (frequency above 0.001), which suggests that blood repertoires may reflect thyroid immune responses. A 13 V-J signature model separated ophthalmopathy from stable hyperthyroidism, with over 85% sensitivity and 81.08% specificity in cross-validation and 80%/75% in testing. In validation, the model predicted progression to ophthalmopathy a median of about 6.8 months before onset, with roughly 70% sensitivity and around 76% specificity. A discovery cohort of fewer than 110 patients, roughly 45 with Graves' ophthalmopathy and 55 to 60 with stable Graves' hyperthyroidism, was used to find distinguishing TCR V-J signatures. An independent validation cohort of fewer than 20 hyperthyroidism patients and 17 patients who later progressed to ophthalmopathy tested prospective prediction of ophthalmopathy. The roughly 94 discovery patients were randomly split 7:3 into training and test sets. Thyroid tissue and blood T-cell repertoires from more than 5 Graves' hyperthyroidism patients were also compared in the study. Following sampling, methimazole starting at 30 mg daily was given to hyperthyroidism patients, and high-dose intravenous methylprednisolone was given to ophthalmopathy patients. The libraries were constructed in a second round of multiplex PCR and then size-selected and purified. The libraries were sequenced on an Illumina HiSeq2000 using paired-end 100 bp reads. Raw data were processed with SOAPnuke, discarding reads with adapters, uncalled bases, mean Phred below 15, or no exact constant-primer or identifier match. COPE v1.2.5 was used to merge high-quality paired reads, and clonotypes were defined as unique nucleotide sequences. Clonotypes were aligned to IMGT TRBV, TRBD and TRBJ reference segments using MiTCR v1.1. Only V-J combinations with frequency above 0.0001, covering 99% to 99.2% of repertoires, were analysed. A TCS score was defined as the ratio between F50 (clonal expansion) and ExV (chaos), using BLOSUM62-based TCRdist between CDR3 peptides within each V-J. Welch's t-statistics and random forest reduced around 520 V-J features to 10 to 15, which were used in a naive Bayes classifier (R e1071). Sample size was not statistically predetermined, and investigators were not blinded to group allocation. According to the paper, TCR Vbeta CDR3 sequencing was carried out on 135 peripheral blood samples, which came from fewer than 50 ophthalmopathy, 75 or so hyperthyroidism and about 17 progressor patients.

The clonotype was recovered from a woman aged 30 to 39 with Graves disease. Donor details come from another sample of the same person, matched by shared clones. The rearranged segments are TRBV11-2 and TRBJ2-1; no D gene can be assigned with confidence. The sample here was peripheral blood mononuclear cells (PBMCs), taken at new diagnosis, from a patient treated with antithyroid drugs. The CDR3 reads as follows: CASSLGQSSNEQFF. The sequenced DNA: TGTGCCAGCAGCTTGGGCCAGAGTTCCAATGAGCAGTTCTTC.